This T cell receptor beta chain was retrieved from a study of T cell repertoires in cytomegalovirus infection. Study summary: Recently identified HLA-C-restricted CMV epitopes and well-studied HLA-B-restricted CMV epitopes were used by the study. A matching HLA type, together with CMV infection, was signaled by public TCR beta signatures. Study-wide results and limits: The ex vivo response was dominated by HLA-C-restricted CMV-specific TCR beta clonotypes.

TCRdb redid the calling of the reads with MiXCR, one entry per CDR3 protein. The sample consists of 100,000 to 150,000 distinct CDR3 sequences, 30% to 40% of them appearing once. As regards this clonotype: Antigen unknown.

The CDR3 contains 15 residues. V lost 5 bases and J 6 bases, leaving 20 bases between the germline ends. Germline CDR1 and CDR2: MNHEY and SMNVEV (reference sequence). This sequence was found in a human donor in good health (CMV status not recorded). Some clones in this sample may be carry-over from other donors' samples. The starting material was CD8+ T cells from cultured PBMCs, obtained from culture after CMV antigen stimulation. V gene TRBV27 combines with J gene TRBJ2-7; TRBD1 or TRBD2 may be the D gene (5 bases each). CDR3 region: CASSARMGVAGEQYF. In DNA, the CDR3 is TGTGCCAGCAGTGCCCGAATGGGGGTAGCTGGCGAGCAGTACTTC.